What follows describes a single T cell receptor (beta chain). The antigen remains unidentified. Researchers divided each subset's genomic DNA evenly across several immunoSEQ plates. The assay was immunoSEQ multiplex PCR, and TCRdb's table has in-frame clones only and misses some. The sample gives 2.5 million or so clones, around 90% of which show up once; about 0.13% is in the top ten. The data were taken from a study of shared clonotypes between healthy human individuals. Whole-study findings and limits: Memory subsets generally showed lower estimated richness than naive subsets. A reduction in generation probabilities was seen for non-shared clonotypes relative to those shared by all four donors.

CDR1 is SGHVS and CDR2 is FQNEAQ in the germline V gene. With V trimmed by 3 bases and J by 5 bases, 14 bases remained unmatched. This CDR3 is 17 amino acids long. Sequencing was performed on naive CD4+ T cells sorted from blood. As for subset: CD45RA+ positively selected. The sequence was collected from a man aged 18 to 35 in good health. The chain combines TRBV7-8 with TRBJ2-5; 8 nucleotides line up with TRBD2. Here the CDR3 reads CASSFPPRGGRSETQYF. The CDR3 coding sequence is TGTGCCAGCAGCTTCCCCCCCCGGGGGGGGCGATCTGAGACCCAGTACTTC.